This T cell receptor beta chain is drawn from a study of blood T cell repertoires in COVID-19. Trimming pared 3 bases from V and 15 bases from J, leaving 33 bases between. The CDR3 is 18 amino acids. Germline V lookup: CDR1 MDHEN, CDR2 SYDVKM. In this sample, this clone turned up once. Sequencing was performed with immunoSEQ multiplex PCR; in TCRdb, only in-frame clones are kept and a portion is missing. The repertoire holds 95,000 to 100,000 clones, with 80% to 95% as singletons. The sequence was obtained from a man between 45 and 60 years old with active COVID-19. The chain is built from TRBV28 and TRBJ2-1, with D possibly being TRBD1 (6 bases). The sample taken for sequencing was peripheral blood. The chain's CDR3 is CASSFPVRNPRDNEGAFF. The DNA for the CDR3 is TGTGCCAGCAGTTTCCCTGTTCGGAACCCCAGGGACAATGAAGGGGCGTTCTTC.